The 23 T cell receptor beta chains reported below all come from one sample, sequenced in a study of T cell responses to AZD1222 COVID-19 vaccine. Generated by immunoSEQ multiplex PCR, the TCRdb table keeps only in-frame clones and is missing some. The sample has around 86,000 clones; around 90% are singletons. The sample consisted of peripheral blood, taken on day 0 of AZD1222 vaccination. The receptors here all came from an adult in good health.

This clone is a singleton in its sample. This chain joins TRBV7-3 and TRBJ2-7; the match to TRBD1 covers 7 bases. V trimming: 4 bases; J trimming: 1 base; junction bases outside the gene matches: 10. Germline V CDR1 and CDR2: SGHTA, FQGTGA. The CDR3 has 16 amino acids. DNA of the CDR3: TGTGCCAGCAGCTCATGGCGCCCAGGGGGTTCCTACGAGCAGTACTTC. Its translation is CASSSWRPGGSYEQYF.

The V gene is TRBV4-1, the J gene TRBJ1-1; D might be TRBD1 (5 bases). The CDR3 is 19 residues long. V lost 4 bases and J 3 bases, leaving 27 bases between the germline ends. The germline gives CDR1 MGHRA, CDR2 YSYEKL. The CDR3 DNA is TGCGCCAGCAGCCCCAGAAAGCGGCGGGGACTTAGTGGGTACACTGAAGCTTTCTTT. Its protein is CASSPRKRRGLSGYTEAFF.

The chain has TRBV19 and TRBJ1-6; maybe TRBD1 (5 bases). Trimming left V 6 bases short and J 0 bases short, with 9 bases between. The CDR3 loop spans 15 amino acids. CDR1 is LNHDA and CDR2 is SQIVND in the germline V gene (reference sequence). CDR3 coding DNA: TGTGCCAGTAGCGACAGAACCTCCTATAATTCACCCCTCCACTTT. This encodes CASSDRTSYNSPLHF. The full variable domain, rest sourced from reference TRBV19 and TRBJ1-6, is DGGITQSPKYLFRKEGQNVTLSCEQNLNHDAMYWYRQDPGQGLRLIYYSQIVNDFQKGDIAEGYSVSREKKESFPLTVTSAQKNPTAFYLCASSDRTSYNSPLHFGNGTRLTVT.

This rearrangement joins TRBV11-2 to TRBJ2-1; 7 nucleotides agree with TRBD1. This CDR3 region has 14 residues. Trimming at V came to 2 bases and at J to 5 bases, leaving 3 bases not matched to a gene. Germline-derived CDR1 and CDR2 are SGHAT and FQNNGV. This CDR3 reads CASSLRTGNNEQFF. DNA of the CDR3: TGTGCCAGCAGCTTAAGGACAGGAAACAATGAGCAGTTCTTC.

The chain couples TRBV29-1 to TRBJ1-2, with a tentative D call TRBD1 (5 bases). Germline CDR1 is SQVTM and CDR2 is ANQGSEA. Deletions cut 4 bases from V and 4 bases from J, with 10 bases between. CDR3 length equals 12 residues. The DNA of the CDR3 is TGCAGCGTTGGCCTCGGGGGCTATGGCTACACCTTC. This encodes CSVGLGGYGYTF.

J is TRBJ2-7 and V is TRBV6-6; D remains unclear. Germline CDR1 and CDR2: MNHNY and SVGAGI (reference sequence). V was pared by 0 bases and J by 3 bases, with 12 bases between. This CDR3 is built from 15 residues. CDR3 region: CASSYSSGRVYEQYF. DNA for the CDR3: TGTGCCAGCAGTTACTCGAGTGGCAGAGTCTACGAGCAGTACTTC.

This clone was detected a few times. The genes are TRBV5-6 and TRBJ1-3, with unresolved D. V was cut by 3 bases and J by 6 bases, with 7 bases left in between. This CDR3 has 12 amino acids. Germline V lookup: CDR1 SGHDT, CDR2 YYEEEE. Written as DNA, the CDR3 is TGTGCCAGCAGCTCGTTGACAAACACCATATATTTT. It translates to CASSSLTNTIYF.

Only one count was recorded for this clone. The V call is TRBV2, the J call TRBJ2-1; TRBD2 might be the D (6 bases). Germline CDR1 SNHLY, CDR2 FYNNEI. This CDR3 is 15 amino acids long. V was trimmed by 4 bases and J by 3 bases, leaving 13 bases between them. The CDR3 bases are TGTGCCAGCAGTGTGGATGAAGCGGGCTACAATGAGCAGTTCTTC. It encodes CASSVDEAGYNEQFF.

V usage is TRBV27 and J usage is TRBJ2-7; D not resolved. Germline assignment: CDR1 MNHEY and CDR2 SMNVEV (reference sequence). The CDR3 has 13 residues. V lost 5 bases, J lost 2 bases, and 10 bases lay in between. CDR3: CASSLGRTYEQYF. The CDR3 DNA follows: TGTGCCAGCAGTCTTGGACGGACCTACGAGCAGTACTTC.

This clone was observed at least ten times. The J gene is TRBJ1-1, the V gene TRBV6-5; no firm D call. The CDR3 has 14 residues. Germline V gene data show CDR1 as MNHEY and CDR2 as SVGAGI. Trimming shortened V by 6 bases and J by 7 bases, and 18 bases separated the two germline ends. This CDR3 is CASSPGPQHGEAFF. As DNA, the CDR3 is TGTGCCAGCAGCCCCGGGCCACAACACGGTGAAGCTTTCTTT.

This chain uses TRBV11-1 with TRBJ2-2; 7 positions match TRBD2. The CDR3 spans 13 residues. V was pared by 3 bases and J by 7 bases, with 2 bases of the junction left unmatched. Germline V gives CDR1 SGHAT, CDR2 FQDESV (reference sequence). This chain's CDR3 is CASSFPSGGELFF. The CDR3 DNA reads TGTGCCAGCAGCTTCCCTAGCGGCGGGGAGCTGTTTTTT.

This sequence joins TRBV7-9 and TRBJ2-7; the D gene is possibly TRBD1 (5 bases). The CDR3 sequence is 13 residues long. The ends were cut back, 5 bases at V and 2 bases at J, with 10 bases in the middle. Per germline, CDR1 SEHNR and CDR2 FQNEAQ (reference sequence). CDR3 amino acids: CASSHDSTYEQYF. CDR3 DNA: TGTGCCAGCAGCCATGACAGCACCTACGAGCAGTACTTC.

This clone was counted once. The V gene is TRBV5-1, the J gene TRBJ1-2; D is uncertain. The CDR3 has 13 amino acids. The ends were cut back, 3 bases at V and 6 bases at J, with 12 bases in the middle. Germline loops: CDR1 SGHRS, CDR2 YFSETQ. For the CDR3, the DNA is TGCGCCAGCAGCTCCGGGGAGGGTGATGGCTACACCTTC. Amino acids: CASSSGEGDGYTF.

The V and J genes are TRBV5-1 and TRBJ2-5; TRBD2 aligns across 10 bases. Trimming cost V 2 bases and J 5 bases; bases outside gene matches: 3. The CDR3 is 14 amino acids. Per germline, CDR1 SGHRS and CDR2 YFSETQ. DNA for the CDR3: TGCGCCAGCAGCTTCCTAGCGGGGGCGGAGACCCAGTACTTC. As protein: CASSFLAGAETQYF.

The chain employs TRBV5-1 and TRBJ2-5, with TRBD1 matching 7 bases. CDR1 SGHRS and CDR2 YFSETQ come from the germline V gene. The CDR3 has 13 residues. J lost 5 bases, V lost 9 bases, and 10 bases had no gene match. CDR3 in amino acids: CATTTGPGETQYF. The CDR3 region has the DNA TGCGCCACCACGACAGGGCCGGGCGAGACCCAGTACTTC.

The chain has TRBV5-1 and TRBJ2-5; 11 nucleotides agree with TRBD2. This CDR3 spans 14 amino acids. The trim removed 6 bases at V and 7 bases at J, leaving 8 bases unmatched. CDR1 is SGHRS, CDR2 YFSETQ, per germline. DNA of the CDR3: TGCGCCAGCATGGTAGGGACTAGCGGTAGGACCCAGTACTTC. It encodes CASMVGTSGRTQYF.

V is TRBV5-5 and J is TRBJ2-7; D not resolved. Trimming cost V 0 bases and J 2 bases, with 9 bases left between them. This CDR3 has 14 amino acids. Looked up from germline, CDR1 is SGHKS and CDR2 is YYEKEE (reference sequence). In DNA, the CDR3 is TGTGCCAGCAGCTTGGTGGGCACCACCTACGAGCAGTACTTC. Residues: CASSLVGTTYEQYF. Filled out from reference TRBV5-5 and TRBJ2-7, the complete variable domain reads DAGVTQSPTHLIKTRGQQVTLRCSPISGHKSVSWYQQVLGQGPQFIFQYYEKEERGRGNFPDRFSARQFPNYSSELNVNALLLGDSALYLCASSLVGTTYEQYFGPGTRLTVT.

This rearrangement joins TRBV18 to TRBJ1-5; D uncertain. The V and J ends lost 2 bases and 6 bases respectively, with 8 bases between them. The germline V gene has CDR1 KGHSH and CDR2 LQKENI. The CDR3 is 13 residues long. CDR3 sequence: CASSPDNGQPQHF. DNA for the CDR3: TGTGCCAGCTCACCAGACAACGGTCAGCCCCAGCATTTT.

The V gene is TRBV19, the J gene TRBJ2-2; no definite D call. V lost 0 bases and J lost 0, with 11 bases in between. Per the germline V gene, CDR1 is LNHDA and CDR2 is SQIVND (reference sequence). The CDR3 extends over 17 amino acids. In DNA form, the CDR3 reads TGTGCCAGTAGTATAGATCGGGTAGCTGCGAACACCGGGGAGCTGTTTTTT. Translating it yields CASSIDRVAANTGELFF. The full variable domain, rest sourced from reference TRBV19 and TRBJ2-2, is DGGITQSPKYLFRKEGQNVTLSCEQNLNHDAMYWYRQDPGQGLRLIYYSQIVNDFQKGDIAEGYSVSREKKESFPLTVTSAQKNPTAFYLCASSIDRVAANTGELFFGEGSRLTVL.

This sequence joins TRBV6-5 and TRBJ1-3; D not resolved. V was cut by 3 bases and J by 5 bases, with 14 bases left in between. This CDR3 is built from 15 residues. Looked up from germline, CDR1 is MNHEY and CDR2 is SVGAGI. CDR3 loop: CASSYNKLERNTIYF. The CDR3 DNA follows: TGTGCCAGCAGTTATAACAAATTGGAGAGAAACACCATATATTTT.

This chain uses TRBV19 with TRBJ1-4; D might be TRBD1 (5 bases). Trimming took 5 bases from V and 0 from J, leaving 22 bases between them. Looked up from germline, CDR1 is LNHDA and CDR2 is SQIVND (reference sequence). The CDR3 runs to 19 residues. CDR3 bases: TGTGCCAGTAGTCCCATTGGGGCTGCGAACCTGGCAACTAATGAAAAACTGTTTTTT. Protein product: CASSPIGAANLATNEKLFF.

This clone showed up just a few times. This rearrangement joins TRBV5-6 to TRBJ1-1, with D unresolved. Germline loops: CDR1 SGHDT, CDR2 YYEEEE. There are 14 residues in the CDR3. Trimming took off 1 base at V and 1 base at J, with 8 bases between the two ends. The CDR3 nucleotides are TGTGCCAGCAGCTTGTTGGGGTCGAACACTGAAGCTTTCTTT. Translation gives CASSLLGSNTEAFF. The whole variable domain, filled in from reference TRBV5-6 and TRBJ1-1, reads DAGVTQSPTHLIKTRGQQVTLRCSPKSGHDTVSWYQQALGQGPQFIFQYYEEEERQRGNFPDRFSGHQFPNYSSELNVNALLLGDSALYLCASSLLGSNTEAFFGQGTRLTVV.

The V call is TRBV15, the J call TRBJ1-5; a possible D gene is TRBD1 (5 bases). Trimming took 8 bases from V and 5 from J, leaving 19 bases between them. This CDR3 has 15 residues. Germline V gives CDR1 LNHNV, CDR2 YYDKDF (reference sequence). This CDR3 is CATSRWQGTDQPQHF. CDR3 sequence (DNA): TGTGCCACCTCTCGTTGGCAGGGCACCGATCAGCCCCAGCATTTT.